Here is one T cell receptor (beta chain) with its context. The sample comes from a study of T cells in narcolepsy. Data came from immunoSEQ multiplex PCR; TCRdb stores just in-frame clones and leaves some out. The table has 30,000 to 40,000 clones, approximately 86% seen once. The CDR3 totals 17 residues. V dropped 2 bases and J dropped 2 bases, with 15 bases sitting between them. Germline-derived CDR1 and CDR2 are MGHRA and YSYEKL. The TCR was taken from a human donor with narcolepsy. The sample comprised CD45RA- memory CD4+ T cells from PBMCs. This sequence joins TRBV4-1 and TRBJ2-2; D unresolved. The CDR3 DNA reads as TGCGCCAGCAGCCAAATACTTCGCGGACGAAACACCGGGGAGCTGTTTTTT. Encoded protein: CASSQILRGRNTGELFF.